Below are 15 T cell receptor beta chains sequenced from a single sample in a study of blood T cell repertoires in COVID-19 (dated by TCRdb to 2019 to 2021). Receptor libraries were prepared by the immunoSEQ multiplex PCR assay. TCRdb took over this immuneACCESS table, retaining in-frame rearrangements with V and J assigned. Such tables are incomplete; in checked studies, under half of the missing clones stem from an unresolved V gene, and the remainder is unexplained. The sample table holds over 200,000 clones, of which 70% to 90% were seen once. The ten top clones hold roughly 12% of the sample. Specimen: peripheral blood. These receptors all stem from a woman aged 18-29 years who had recovered from COVID-19.

This chain links TRBV14 with TRBJ2-7, with TRBD1 matching over 11 bases. V shed 4 bases and J 5 bases; nucleotides not matched to a gene: 4. The V gene's germline CDR1 is SGHDN and CDR2 FVKESK. CDR3 length: 14 residues. The CDR3 nucleotides are TGTGCCAGCAGCCGGGGACAGGGGGGAAACGAGCAGTACTTC. Encoded protein: CASSRGQGGNEQYF.

This chain joins TRBV9 and TRBJ2-2, with TRBD2 matching over 8 bases. The CDR3 length is 16 residues. Germline V gene data show CDR1 as SGDLS and CDR2 as YYNGEE. Germline trimming cut 0 bases from V and 1 base from J; bases unmatched to any gene: 2. The CDR3 loop is CASSVVGTRNTGELFF. The CDR3 DNA sequence: TGTGCCAGCAGCGTAGTTGGGACTAGGAACACCGGGGAGCTGTTTTTT.

V and J are TRBV2 and TRBJ2-5; 7 bases are a match to TRBD1. The ends lost 9 bases at V and 4 bases at J; junction bases unmatched: 8. The CDR3 has 13 amino acids. CDR1 is SNHLY, CDR2 FYNNEI, per germline. The CDR3 DNA is TGTGCCAGTAGGGACAGTCGGCGAGAGACCCAGTACTTC. Translating gives CASRDSRRETQYF.

The chain joins TRBV19 to TRBJ2-7; a weak D match, TRBD1 (6 bases). The length of the CDR3 is 15 residues. Trimming took off 3 bases at V and 0 bases at J, with 12 bases between the two ends. CDR1 is LNHDA and CDR2 is SQIVND in the germline V gene (reference sequence). The CDR3 loop is CASSIGGQSSYEQYF. The CDR3 DNA follows: TGTGCCAGTAGTATCGGCGGACAGAGCTCCTACGAGCAGTACTTC.

The rearrangement uses TRBV5-1 and TRBJ2-7, with 9 bases aligning to TRBD1. The ends lost 0 bases at V and 5 bases at J; junction bases unmatched: 6. The CDR3 is 15 amino acids. From germline, CDR1 is SGHRS and CDR2 YFSETQ. The DNA for the CDR3 is TGCGCCAGCAGCTTGGGCGGGACAGGGTTCAACGAGCAGTACTTC. It specifies CASSLGGTGFNEQYF.

The gene calls are TRBV9 and TRBJ2-1; unclear D gene. CDR1 and CDR2 from the germline V gene are SGDLS and YYNGEE. V lost 0 bases, J lost 5 bases, and 12 bases lay in between. CDR3 length equals 15 residues. This CDR3 reads CASSVVPVVNNEQFF. In DNA, the CDR3 is TGTGCCAGCAGCGTAGTCCCGGTCGTGAACAATGAGCAGTTCTTC.

The V call is TRBV7-8, the J call TRBJ1-2, with TRBD1 matching over 7 bases. V gave up 1 base and J gave up 8 bases; unmatched junction bases: 10. The CDR3 spans 15 residues. CDR1 is SGHVS and CDR2 is FQNEAQ in the germline V gene. CDR3: CASSLGTGGGYGYTF. DNA of the CDR3: TGTGCCAGCAGCTTAGGGACAGGAGGGGGGTACGGCTACACCTTC. The variable domain in full, completed from reference TRBV7-8 and TRBJ1-2, reads GAGVSQSPRYKVAKRGQDVALRCDPISGHVSLFWYQQALGQGPEFLTYFQNEAQLDKSGLPSDRFFAERPEGSVSTLKIQRTQQEDSAVYLCASSLGTGGGYGYTFGSGTRLTVV.

This clone has a handful of counts. The chain uses TRBV4-1 and TRBJ2-7, with D perhaps matching TRBD2 (5 bases). Trimming cost V 0 bases and J 4 bases, with 16 bases left between them. There are 16 residues in the CDR3. Germline V CDR1 and CDR2: MGHRA, YSYEKL. DNA for the CDR3: TGCGCCAGCAGCCAAGATCCTCCCCCGGGGTTTTACGAGCAGTACTTC. Protein: CASSQDPPPGFYEQYF.

Only a few counts were recorded for this clone. V usage is TRBV4-3 and J usage is TRBJ2-1; no reliable D call. The CDR3 extends over 11 amino acids. From germline, CDR1 is LGHNA and CDR2 YSLEER. V was clipped by 6 bases and J by 6 bases, with 6 bases between them. In DNA, the CDR3 is TGCGCCAGCAGAGATAGCAATGAGCAGTTCTTC. Its translation is CASRDSNEQFF.

The rearrangement uses TRBV7-2 and TRBJ2-3, with D unresolved. CDR1 is SGHTA, CDR2 FQGNSA, per germline. Trimming removed 5 bases at V and 6 bases at J, with 15 bases between. This CDR3 has 14 residues. Here the CDR3 DNA reads TGTGCCAGCAGCCAGGATCTGGATGGGGATACGCAGTATTTT. Translation: CASSQDLDGDTQYF. The variable domain in full, with the rest retrieved from reference TRBV7-2 and TRBJ2-3, is GAGVSQSPSNKVTEKGKDVELRCDPISGHTALYWYRQSLGQGLEFLIYFQGNSAPDKSGLPSDRFSAERTGGSVSTLTIQRTQQEDSAVYLCASSQDLDGDTQYFGPGTRLTVL.

The chain has TRBV14 and TRBJ1-2; D gene unclear. CDR1 is SGHDN and CDR2 is FVKESK in the germline V gene. Trimming shortened V by 0 bases and J by 3 bases, and 8 bases separated the two germline ends. This CDR3 has 14 amino acids. CDR3 in amino acids: CASSQDHSYYGYTF. The DNA of the CDR3 is TGTGCCAGCAGCCAAGACCACAGCTACTATGGCTACACCTTC. The full variable domain, rest sourced from reference TRBV14 and TRBJ1-2, is EAGVTQFPSHSVIEKGQTVTLRCDPISGHDNLYWYRRVMGKEIKFLLHFVKESKQDESGMPNNRFLAERTGGTYSTLKVQPAELEDSGVYFCASSQDHSYYGYTFGSGTRLTVV.

The rearrangement links TRBV18 to TRBJ2-7; 8 positions match TRBD2. The germline V gene encodes CDR1 KGHSH and CDR2 LQKENI. After removal of 1 base from V and 4 bases from J, the junction contained 6 bases not matched to a gene. The CDR3 spans 15 residues. The CDR3 reads CASSPRVAGTYEQYF. The CDR3 bases are TGTGCCAGCTCACCACGTGTAGCGGGGACTTACGAGCAGTACTTC.

The V and J genes are TRBV11-2 and TRBJ2-7; D uncertain. Trimming cost V 3 bases and J 6 bases, with 6 bases left between them. The germline V gene encodes CDR1 SGHAT and CDR2 FQNNGV. CDR3 length: 11 amino acids. CDR3 coding DNA: TGTGCCAGCAGCTTGGGCTCCGAGCAGTACTTC. This sequence encodes CASSLGSEQYF.

The chain couples TRBV2 to TRBJ2-3; 11 bases agree with TRBD2. V shed 6 bases, J shed 6 bases, and the junction held 5 bases outside the gene matches. The CDR3 totals 14 residues. Germline V gives CDR1 SNHLY, CDR2 FYNNEI. The CDR3 sequence: CASSRLAGRDTQYF. The DNA of the CDR3 is TGTGCCAGCAGCAGACTAGCGGGAAGGGATACGCAGTATTTT.

V usage is TRBV7-2 and J usage is TRBJ2-2, with 11 bases that match TRBD2. In germline, CDR1 is SGHTA, CDR2 FQGNSA. Trimming at V came to 6 bases and at J to 5 bases, leaving 14 bases not matched to a gene. This CDR3 comprises 18 residues. As DNA, the CDR3 is TGTGCCAGCAGAAAACTAGCGGGAGTAACGGGTCGAACCGGGGAGCTGTTTTTT. Translating it yields CASRKLAGVTGRTGELFF.